The 22 T cell receptor beta chains reported below all come from one sample, sequenced in a study of untreated major depressive disorder. The study's findings and limits: TRBV05-01 (Vbeta 5.1) usage was higher in CD4+ T cells of depressed patients than controls.

Profiling relied on immunoSEQ multiplex PCR, and the TCRdb table lists in-frame clones only, not all of them. The data hold about 25,000 clones, with 91% observed a single time. These receptors are not linked to any known antigen. Sequenced material: CD4+ T cells from PBMCs. These receptors all stem from a woman aged 25 to 45 with major depressive disorder.

The rearrangement links TRBV2 to TRBJ1-5, with 9 bases lining up with TRBD1. The length of the CDR3 is 14 residues. The germline V gene encodes CDR1 SNHLY and CDR2 FYNNEI. The junction had 9 bases not matched to a gene; V was cut back by 8 bases and J by 7 bases. Here the CDR3 DNA reads TGTGCCAGCGGATCCGGGACAGGGTTCCAGCCCCAGCATTTT. Its translation is CASGSGTGFQPQHF.

CDR3 coding DNA: TGTGCCAGCTCACCACAGAGCACAGATACGCAGTATTTT. Protein product: CASSPQSTDTQYF. V is TRBV18 and J is TRBJ2-3, with D unclear. The germline V and J ends were trimmed by 1 base and 0 bases, with 2 bases remaining between them. CDR3 length equals 13 residues. Germline V gene lookup returns CDR1 KGHSH and CDR2 LQKENI.

J is TRBJ1-2 and V is TRBV6-5, with TRBD1 matching over 7 bases. The V and J ends lost 6 bases and 4 bases, in that order; junction bases with no gene match: 5. This CDR3 contains 13 residues. Germline CDR1 and CDR2: MNHEY and SVGAGI. The chain's CDR3 is CASSRGTAYGYTF. The DNA for the CDR3 is TGTGCCAGCAGCCGTGGGACAGCCTATGGCTACACCTTC.

The chain couples TRBV7-3 to TRBJ1-3; 9 nucleotides line up with TRBD1. The CDR3 is 15 amino acids. CDR1 and CDR2 from the germline V gene are SGHTA and FQGTGA. With V trimmed by 5 bases and J by 3 bases, 5 bases remained unmatched. The CDR3 DNA is TGTGCCAGCAGCGAAACAGGGGGCTTTGGAAACACCATATATTTT. Translated: CASSETGGFGNTIYF.

The chain joins TRBV6-5 to TRBJ1-3; D is uncertain. Germline CDR1 is MNHEY and CDR2 is SVGAGI. CDR3 length: 13 residues. Trimming stripped 6 bases from V and 8 bases from J, with 14 bases between. CDR3 residues: CASSRRRTDTIYF. CDR3 bases: TGTGCCAGCAGCAGGAGGAGAACGGACACCATATATTTT.

The V gene is TRBV6-1, the J gene TRBJ1-5; 8 bases agree with TRBD1. V trimming: 6 bases; J trimming: 3 bases; junction bases outside the gene matches: 7. This CDR3 region has 15 residues. The germline V gene has CDR1 MNHNS and CDR2 SASEGT. CDR3: CASRRDRGNNQPQHF. As DNA, the CDR3 is TGTGCCAGCAGGAGAGACAGGGGCAACAATCAGCCCCAGCATTTT.

V gene TRBV6-5 combines with J gene TRBJ1-5; a possible D gene is TRBD1 (5 bases). The V end was cut by 8 bases, the J end by 3 bases, with 17 bases between. Germline lookup yields CDR1 MNHEY and CDR2 SVGAGI. This CDR3 has 15 residues. DNA of the CDR3: TGTGCCAGCCTAGGTGGAAAGGGGATCAATCAGCCCCAGCATTTT. Translated: CASLGGKGINQPQHF.

This clone was detected a few times. The chain employs TRBV10-3 and TRBJ1-2; tentative D call: TRBD1 (5 bases). The CDR3 runs to 15 residues. Trimming stripped 6 bases from V and 8 bases from J, with 22 bases between. The V gene's germline CDR1 is ENHRY and CDR2 SYGVKD. CDR3 region: CAISVGTGPSGGYTF. The CDR3 coding sequence is TGTGCCATCAGCGTCGGAACAGGCCCCTCAGGCGGCTACACCTTC.

CDR3 nucleotide sequence: TGTGCCAGCAGCACAAATCGGGACCAGTACTTC. It is translated as CASSTNRDQYF. The V call is TRBV5-4, the J call TRBJ2-5, with D possibly matching TRBD2 (5 bases). CDR3 length equals 11 residues. V lost 4 bases and J lost 10, with 11 bases in between. Germline V gives CDR1 SGHNT, CDR2 YYREEE (reference sequence).

This chain uses TRBV11-3 with TRBJ2-7; 9 bases align to TRBD2. This CDR3 contains 15 residues. Germline V gives CDR1 SGHNT, CDR2 YENEEA. V was clipped by 3 bases and J by 2 bases; unmatched bases: 5. CDR3: CASSFGLAGTYEQYF. The CDR3 nucleotides read TGTGCCAGCAGCTTTGGGCTAGCGGGAACCTACGAGCAGTACTTC.

The chain has TRBV6-5 and TRBJ1-3; D unresolved. Germline CDR1 and CDR2: MNHEY and SVGAGI. The V and J ends lost 6 bases and 2 bases respectively, with 11 bases between them. CDR3 length: 14 residues. Here the CDR3 DNA reads TGTGCCAGCAGCCCAGGAGGGACTGGAAACACCATATATTTT. Amino acids: CASSPGGTGNTIYF.

The chain combines TRBV5-6 with TRBJ2-7; D gene unclear. CDR3 length equals 13 residues. The germline gives CDR1 SGHDT, CDR2 YYEEEE. Between the trimmed V and J ends, which lost 2 bases and 0 bases, there was a span of 6 bases. As DNA, the CDR3 is TGTGCCAGCAGCTTATGGGCCTCCTACGAGCAGTACTTC. It codes for CASSLWASYEQYF.

The sample holds one count of this clone. This sequence joins TRBV4-2 and TRBJ1-5, with 8 bases aligning to TRBD1. V lost 0 bases and J lost 5; bases outside the gene matches: 9. Germline V CDR1 and CDR2: LGHNA, YNFKEQ. This CDR3 has 17 residues. CDR3 in amino acids: CASSQEITGQGHQPQHF. DNA for the CDR3: TGTGCCAGCAGCCAAGAAATAACCGGACAGGGTCATCAGCCCCAGCATTTT.

The chain employs TRBV6-1 and TRBJ2-2; 9 bases align to TRBD2. Looked up from germline, CDR1 is MNHNS and CDR2 is SASEGT. Germline trimming cut 1 base from V and 4 bases from J; bases unmatched to any gene: 4. CDR3 size: 16 residues. The CDR3 DNA reads as TGTGCCAGCAGTGAAGTTGGCGGGGGGGCCACCGGGGAGCTGTTTTTT. This encodes CASSEVGGGATGELFF.

The V gene is TRBV7-2, the J gene TRBJ1-6; 10 positions match TRBD1. Per germline, CDR1 SGHTA and CDR2 FQGNSA. The CDR3 length is 14 residues. Trimming removed 1 base from V and 9 bases from J; junction bases left unmatched: 0. CDR3 sequence: CASSLGDRGSPLHF. The CDR3 DNA sequence: TGTGCCAGCAGCTTAGGGGACAGGGGTTCACCCCTCCACTTT.

The J gene is TRBJ2-2, the V gene TRBV27, with unresolved D. V shed 5 bases and J shed 1 base, with 5 bases lying between them. The germline V gene has CDR1 MNHEY and CDR2 SMNVEV (reference sequence). CDR3 length equals 13 residues. CDR3: CASSQKNTGELFF. The CDR3 DNA follows: TGTGCCAGCAGTCAGAAGAACACCGGGGAGCTGTTTTTT.

The CDR3 coding sequence is TGTGCCAGCAGCCGAACAGGGGGCGACTATGGCTACACCTTC. This encodes CASSRTGGDYGYTF. V and J are TRBV5-6 and TRBJ1-2; 9 positions match TRBD1. Unmatched junction bases numbered 4, after V lost 4 bases and J lost 3 bases. CDR1 and CDR2 from the germline V gene are SGHDT and YYEEEE. The CDR3 totals 14 residues.

V gene TRBV29-1 combines with J gene TRBJ1-1; D is perhaps TRBD1 (6 bases). CDR3 size: 17 residues. With 0 bases removed from V and 5 bases from J, the gap between germline ends came to 22 bases. Germline values: CDR1 SQVTM, CDR2 ANQGSEA. CDR3 nucleotides: TGCAGCGTTGAAGACGGCAGGGGTTTTGTTTATAAGACTGAAGCTTTCTTT. Protein: CSVEDGRGFVYKTEAFF.

The DNA of the CDR3 is TGTGCCAGCAGCCAAGATTTTCTGGCAGTCTTAAACACTGAAGCTTTCTTT. Protein product: CASSQDFLAVLNTEAFF. The V and J genes are TRBV4-2 and TRBJ1-1; D is ambiguous. From germline, CDR1 is LGHNA and CDR2 YNFKEQ. The CDR3 is made up of 17 amino acids. V gave up 0 bases and J gave up 2 bases, with 16 bases separating them.

The V call is TRBV25-1, the J call TRBJ1-2; no clear D gene. The V and J ends lost 0 bases and 0 bases respectively, with 5 bases between them. Germline lookup yields CDR1 MGHDK and CDR2 SYGVNS. CDR3 length equals 14 residues. The DNA of the CDR3 is TGTGCCAGCAGTGAATATACGACTAACTATGGCTACACCTTC. It encodes CASSEYTTNYGYTF.

This chain uses TRBV5-6 with TRBJ2-5; 15 nucleotides agree with TRBD2. Germline CDR1 and CDR2: SGHDT and YYEEEE. Losses at the gene ends were 4 bases for V and 4 bases for J; bases not matched to a gene: 5. CDR3 length: 16 residues. The CDR3 loop reads CASSTGLAGGGETQYF. The CDR3 region has the DNA TGTGCCAGCAGCACTGGACTAGCGGGAGGGGGAGAGACCCAGTACTTC.

V usage is TRBV5-1 and J usage is TRBJ1-1; TRBD1 is a possible D gene (5 bases). The CDR3 is 15 residues long. Trimming cost V 3 bases and J 3 bases, with 15 bases left between them. The V gene's germline CDR1 is SGHRS and CDR2 YFSETQ. The CDR3 nucleotides are TGCGCCAGCAGCTCAACTACGGGGGTATACACTGAAGCTTTCTTT. Encoded protein: CASSSTTGVYTEAFF.